A few counts support the clone carrying this T cell receptor (beta chain). Its specificity is unknown. This CDR3 is built from 16 residues. Per the germline V gene, CDR1 is MNHEY and CDR2 is SMNVEV (reference sequence). The V gene end was trimmed by 2 bases and the J gene end by 3 bases; junction bases not matched to a gene: 9. This record comes from a study of T-cell reconstitution after alpha-beta-depleted transplantation in children. Whole-study results and caveats: One year post-transplant, T-cell counts and diversity were largely derived from T cells produced anew.

It was with unique molecular identifiers that the TCRbeta library was prepared. TCRdb fed the PCR reads into MiXCR, producing one record per CDR3 protein. The repertoire has 300,000 to 350,000 distinct CDR3 sequences, around 15% of them found once; the top ten carry just over 40%. The rearrangement uses TRBV27 and TRBJ2-7; 8 bases map to TRBD1. The TCR originated in a male patient between 2 and 10 years old who had a stem cell transplant for acute lymphoblastic leukemia, so the T cells may come from the graft donor. The material sequenced was PBMCs, mostly from graft donor cells, taken 360 days after TCRalphabeta/CD19-depleted stem cell transplant. The CDR3 DNA sequence: TGTGCCAGCAGTTTAAGGCCCGGGACAGGCTACTACGAGCAGTACTTC. Translating gives CASSLRPGTGYYEQYF.